The clone carrying this T cell receptor (beta chain) came up a few times. What it binds is not known. This CDR3 is built from 15 residues. The V segment lost 3 bases and the J segment 5 bases; nucleotides outside the gene matches: 8. CDR1 SGHTA and CDR2 FQGNSA come from the germline V gene. It was by quantitative 5'-RACE with molecular barcodes that TCR beta libraries were made. TCRdb re-analysed the 5' RACE reads in MiXCR, keeping a single row per CDR3 protein. The profile shows 90,000 to 120,000 distinct CDR3 sequences, less than 25% of them singletons. The data belong to a study of CD8 T cells in ankylosing spondylitis. Whole-study results and caveats: Significantly higher representation of disease-linked clones was reported for matched ankylosing spondylitis synovial fluid. Some motif variants were previously reported in reactive arthritis synovial fluid and blood. Apparently characteristic of ankylosing spondylitis blood was a TCR beta motif (roughly eight highly homologous variants).

The chain employs TRBV7-2 and TRBJ2-5; 8 bases match TRBD2. The sample comprised synovial fluid, either unsorted or a sorted T cell fraction (not recorded which). The receptor comes from a male donor with ankylosing spondylitis. The CDR3 loop is CASSLAEREWETQYF. The CDR3 nucleotides are TGTGCCAGCAGCTTGGCCGAGCGGGAGTGGGAGACCCAGTACTTC.